Presented here are 20 T cell receptor beta chains from one specimen sequenced in a study of PD-1 blockade in classical Hodgkin lymphoma. Sequenced by immunoSEQ multiplex PCR; TCRdb stores in-frame clones only, minus some. The table has around 2,900 clones, 50% to 70% seen once. Brentuximab vedotin exposure varied among the patients, all of whom had relapsed after autologous stem cell transplantation. Magnetic negative selection of thawed PBMCs yielded the CD8+ T cells. This specimen consisted of CD8+ T cells from blood, obtained at baseline. These receptors were obtained from a human donor with classical Hodgkin lymphoma.

The V gene is TRBV11-2, the J gene TRBJ2-1, with a possible D match to TRBD1 (5 bases). The CDR3 contains 18 residues. CDR1 and CDR2 from the germline V gene are SGHAT and FQNNGV. Between the trimmed V and J ends, which lost 0 bases and 2 bases, there was a span of 17 bases. CDR3 amino acids: CASSLDGSRTWTYNEQFF. The CDR3 region has the DNA TGTGCCAGCAGCTTAGATGGTTCCAGGACATGGACCTACAATGAGCAGTTCTTC.

This clone is judged medium-sized. The CDR3 region has the DNA TGTGCCAGCAGTGAAAGATCCGAGATCTCTGGAAACACCATATATTTT. Residues: CASSERSEISGNTIYF. The chain uses TRBV6-1 and TRBJ1-3, with D unclear. Trimming took 2 bases from V and 0 from J, leaving 11 bases between them. Germline CDR1 and CDR2: MNHNS and SASEGT. This CDR3 contains 16 residues.

This clone turned up a few times. This chain joins TRBV5-4 and TRBJ2-1; D possibly corresponds to TRBD2 (5 bases). The germline V and J ends were trimmed by 4 bases and 3 bases, with 17 bases remaining between them. The CDR3 is made up of 16 amino acids. CDR1 and CDR2 (germline): SGHNT, YYREEE (reference sequence). The CDR3 bases are TGTGCCAGCAGCCTCCGAGCTGCGGGCCTCTACAATGAGCAGTTCTTC. Amino acids: CASSLRAAGLYNEQFF.

Only a few counts were recorded for this clone. This CDR3 reads CASSPSGRVLEQFF. Here the CDR3 DNA reads TGTGCCAGCAGTCCTAGCGGGAGGGTGCTTGAGCAGTTCTTC. The chain employs TRBV2 and TRBJ2-1; the match to TRBD2 covers 12 bases. The junction had 5 bases not matched to a gene; V was cut back by 5 bases and J by 9 bases. This CDR3 has 14 amino acids. The germline gives CDR1 SNHLY, CDR2 FYNNEI. Supplemented by reference TRBV2 and TRBJ2-1, the full variable domain reads EPEVTQTPSHQVTQMGQEVILRCVPISNHLYFYWYRQILGQKVEFLVSFYNNEISEKSEIFDDQFSVERPDGSNFTLKIRSTKLEDSAMYFCASSPSGRVLEQFFGPGTRLTVL.

The rearrangement links TRBV7-6 to TRBJ2-7; 8 nucleotides align to TRBD1. Germline V CDR1 and CDR2: SGHVS, FNYEAQ. The CDR3 length is 13 residues. The V segment lost 5 bases and the J segment 6 bases; nucleotides outside the gene matches: 6. The CDR3 spells CASSHSGGLEQYF. CDR3 in DNA: TGTGCCAGCAGCCACTCAGGGGGCCTCGAGCAGTACTTC.

V is TRBV29-1 and J is TRBJ1-1; D is unclear. CDR3 length: 13 amino acids. V gave up 0 bases and J gave up 1 base, with 6 bases separating them. Germline assignment: CDR1 SQVTM and CDR2 ANQGSEA. The DNA of the CDR3 is TGCAGCGTTGAAGACCCCAGGAACACTGAAGCTTTCTTT. This translates into CSVEDPRNTEAFF.

The chain joins TRBV4-2 to TRBJ2-1, with D uncertain. The germline V and J ends were trimmed by 5 bases and 6 bases, with 11 bases remaining between them. Per the germline V gene, CDR1 is LGHNA and CDR2 is YNFKEQ. This CDR3 comprises 13 residues. CDR3 sequence: CASSLLLSNEQFF. The CDR3 DNA reads as TGTGCCAGCAGCTTGCTATTGAGCAATGAGCAGTTCTTC.

The sample holds a few counts of this clone. The V and J genes are TRBV7-9 and TRBJ2-7; unclear D gene. The CDR3 totals 14 residues. CDR1 and CDR2 from the germline V gene are SEHNR and FQNEAQ (reference sequence). Trimming shortened V by 5 bases and J by 7 bases, and 18 bases separated the two germline ends. CDR3 coding DNA: TGTGCCAGCAGCCACTTGGGCCAGCGCGAAGAGCAGTACTTC. Translating it yields CASSHLGQREEQYF.

The sample holds a few counts of this clone. The chain is built from TRBV10-1 and TRBJ1-1; weak D call: TRBD1 (5 bases). The CDR3 is 14 residues long. V lost 6 bases and J 3 bases, leaving 14 bases between the germline ends. Germline V gene sequence: CDR1 WNHNN, CDR2 SYGVQD (reference sequence). CDR3 residues: CASRRDLGDTEAFF. The CDR3 nucleotides read TGCGCCAGCAGGCGGGACCTCGGCGACACTGAAGCTTTCTTT.

CDR3 DNA sequence: TGTGCCAGCAGCTTAGTCGGGGGAGTTGGGGCCGGGGAGCTGTTTTTT. Translation: CASSLVGGVGAGELFF. This chain uses TRBV7-9 with TRBJ2-2; a possible D gene is TRBD2 (6 bases). The CDR3 is made up of 16 amino acids. V was pared by 1 base and J by 6 bases, with 15 bases between. Germline loops: CDR1 SEHNR, CDR2 FQNEAQ (reference sequence). Complete variable domain (other parts from reference TRBV7-9 and TRBJ2-2): DTGVSQNPRHKITKRGQNVTFRCDPISEHNRLYWYRQTLGQGPEFLTYFQNEAQLEKSRLLSDRFSAERPKGSFSTLEIQRTEQGDSAMYLCASSLVGGVGAGELFFGEGSRLTVL.

The table lists this clone with a few counts. The gene calls are TRBV19 and TRBJ2-7; possibly TRBD2 for D (5 bases). Trimming pared 4 bases from V and 6 bases from J, leaving 13 bases between. CDR1 LNHDA and CDR2 SQIVND come from the germline V gene (reference sequence). This CDR3 region has 13 residues. The CDR3 nucleotides are TGTGCCAGTAGTAAAAGGTCGGGGTCCGAGCAGTACTTC. Translated, it gives CASSKRSGSEQYF.

The V gene is TRBV19, the J gene TRBJ2-7, with D uncertain. The germline CDR1 and CDR2 sequences are LNHDA and SQIVND (reference sequence). This CDR3 has 13 amino acids. Trimming shortened V by 5 bases and J by 6 bases, and 14 bases separated the two germline ends. The CDR3: CASSLGPRREQYF. DNA for the CDR3: TGTGCCAGTAGTCTCGGGCCCCGTCGCGAGCAGTACTTC.

The V gene is TRBV7-6, the J gene TRBJ2-7; TRBD1 matches at 7 bases. V shed 1 base and J 2 bases; nucleotides not matched to a gene: 2. Germline-derived CDR1 and CDR2 are SGHVS and FNYEAQ. There are 14 residues in the CDR3. The CDR3 loop reads CASSLGGTAYEQYF. In nucleotides, the CDR3 is TGTGCCAGCAGCTTAGGTGGGACAGCCTACGAGCAGTACTTC.

This clone was found a few times. V is TRBV10-3 and J is TRBJ2-7; possible D gene TRBD1, 6 bases. V was clipped by 3 bases and J by 1 base, with 10 bases between them. Per the germline V gene, CDR1 is ENHRY and CDR2 is SYGVKD. The CDR3 runs to 14 residues. In DNA, the CDR3 is TGTGCCATCAGTGACCAGGACAGATCCTACGAGCAGTACTTC. Translating gives CAISDQDRSYEQYF.

This clone is deemed medium-sized. The rearrangement links TRBV28 to TRBJ2-1; 13 bases agree with TRBD2. This CDR3 has 14 amino acids. V was pared by 6 bases and J by 8 bases, with 4 bases of the junction left unmatched. Germline V gene sequence: CDR1 MDHEN, CDR2 SYDVKM. The CDR3 DNA follows: TGTGCCAGCAGCCCAGGACTAGCGGGAGATGAGCAGTTCTTC. Protein: CASSPGLAGDEQFF.

The J gene is TRBJ2-5, the V gene TRBV7-9, with 7 bases identical to TRBD1. The J call is in doubt because the DNA end fits TRBJ2-7 better. Germline lookup yields CDR1 SEHNR and CDR2 FQNEAQ (reference sequence). The CDR3 consists of 12 residues. CDR3 residues: CASSSTGVEQYF. The DNA of the CDR3 is TGTGCCAGCAGCTCTACAGGGGTCGAGCAGTACTTC.

The chain employs TRBV27 and TRBJ2-1, with TRBD2 identical over 12 bases. Unmatched junction bases numbered 8, after V lost 5 bases and J lost 6 bases. The CDR3 spans 16 residues. Germline V gene sequence: CDR1 MNHEY, CDR2 SMNVEV (reference sequence). CDR3 region: CASSVLAGGPVNEQFF. The CDR3 DNA reads as TGTGCCAGCAGTGTCCTAGCGGGAGGGCCGGTCAATGAGCAGTTCTTC.

The chain links TRBV5-4 to TRBJ2-7, with 9 bases matching TRBD2. The CDR3 has 14 amino acids. V lost 3 bases, J lost 4 bases, and 5 bases stayed unmatched. The germline V gene has CDR1 SGHNT and CDR2 YYREEE (reference sequence). The CDR3 reads CASSSGLALYEQYF. The CDR3 bases are TGTGCCAGCAGCTCCGGACTAGCGCTGTACGAGCAGTACTTC.

V and J are TRBV21-1 and TRBJ2-7; no DNA check was done on the table's D call, TRBD2. TRBV21-1 is noted as a pseudogene. This CDR3 region has 18 residues. DNA for the CDR3: TGTGCCAGCAACGAAATACCGGGACTTCGAACGGCTATCTACGAGCAGTACTTC. This encodes CASNEIPGLRTAIYEQYF.

V usage is TRBV14 and J usage is TRBJ2-7; D may be TRBD1 (6 bases). The CDR3 runs to 13 residues. With 1 base removed from V and 6 bases from J, the gap between germline ends came to 10 bases. The V gene's germline CDR1 is SGHDN and CDR2 FVKESK. CDR3 residues: CASSQARDIEQYF. CDR3 nucleotide sequence: TGTGCCAGCAGCCAAGCCCGGGACATCGAGCAGTACTTC.